This entry lists 27 T cell receptor beta chains sequenced from one sample in a study of shared T cell receptors in the human thymus (dated by TCRdb to the early 2020s). Library prep was done by the immunoSEQ multiplex PCR assay. In its TCRdb copy, this immuneACCESS table keeps in-frame sequences only and misses some clones. Where compared with another copy, unresolved V genes explain less than half of these, and the others have no known cause. Across this sample there are hundreds of thousands of clones, with 75% to 85% seen only once. The ten largest clonotypes hold less than 0.015% of the sample. The same data also contributed to another study, on human thymus T cells.

Material for sequencing was thymocytes. The receptors were sampled from a boy younger than two with a congenital heart defect. Donor details come from another sample of the same person, matched by shared clones.

The chain links TRBV5-6 to TRBJ2-7, with TRBD2 matching 9 bases. The V segment lost 2 bases and the J segment 1 base; nucleotides outside the gene matches: 4. This CDR3 region has 15 residues. Germline V lookup: CDR1 SGHDT, CDR2 YYEEEE. The CDR3 nucleotides are TGTGCCAGCAGCTTTCGGACTAGCGTATCCTACGAGCAGTACTTC. It encodes CASSFRTSVSYEQYF.

This clone turned up a few times. Additional DNA sequences in this sample encode the identical CDR3. The V and J genes are TRBV18 and TRBJ2-7; 7 nucleotides agree with TRBD1. The V and J ends lost 3 bases and 4 bases, in that order; junction bases with no gene match: 0. Germline lookup yields CDR1 KGHSH and CDR2 LQKENI. The CDR3 has 12 amino acids. The CDR3 DNA reads TGTGCCAGCTCACCGACAGGGTACGAGCAGTACTTC. Protein sequence: CASSPTGYEQYF.

V usage is TRBV18 and J usage is TRBJ1-2, with TRBD1 matching over 7 bases. Germline-derived CDR1 and CDR2 are KGHSH and LQKENI. The V and J ends lost 5 bases and 3 bases, in that order; junction bases with no gene match: 15. CDR3 length equals 17 residues. CDR3 coding DNA: TGTGCCAGCTCAACGGGGACAGCTGTCAACCGCTACTATGGCTACACCTTC. It yields the protein CASSTGTAVNRYYGYTF.

This rearrangement joins TRBV7-8 to TRBJ2-5; 8 nucleotides agree with TRBD2. After removal of 4 bases from V and 4 bases from J, the junction contained 8 bases not matched to a gene. The CDR3 runs to 15 residues. CDR1 and CDR2 (germline): SGHVS, FQNEAQ. The CDR3 spells CASSSQSLAGETQYF. The CDR3 DNA reads as TGTGCCAGCAGCTCACAATCTCTAGCGGGAGAGACCCAGTACTTC.

This CDR3 is CASSQAGLTLREQFF. In DNA, the CDR3 is TGCGCCAGCAGCCAGGCGGGACTAACCCTTAGGGAGCAGTTCTTC. The chain couples TRBV4-3 to TRBJ2-1; 7 bases fit TRBD2. Germline values: CDR1 LGHNA, CDR2 YSLEER. There are 15 residues in the CDR3. Trimming removed 3 bases from V and 10 bases from J; junction bases left unmatched: 12.

The chain employs TRBV18 and TRBJ2-3, with D perhaps matching TRBD1 (5 bases). CDR1 is KGHSH and CDR2 is LQKENI in the germline V gene. The CDR3 extends over 13 amino acids. V lost 2 bases to trimming and J lost 5 bases, with 8 bases between them. The CDR3 loop reads CASSPVTGDTQYF. CDR3 nucleotides: TGTGCCAGCTCACCAGTTACAGGAGATACGCAGTATTTT.

This clone was picked up one time. V is TRBV7-9 and J is TRBJ2-7, with D perhaps TRBD1 (5 bases). Trimming cost V 1 base and J 0 bases, with 13 bases left between them. This CDR3 spans 16 amino acids. CDR1 and CDR2 from the germline V gene are SEHNR and FQNEAQ (reference sequence). Here the CDR3 DNA reads TGTGCCAGCAGCTTAGTTTCCCCAGGGTACTCCTACGAGCAGTACTTC. Encoded protein: CASSLVSPGYSYEQYF. The complete variable domain, with remaining parts taken from reference TRBV7-9 and TRBJ2-7, reads DTGVSQNPRHKITKRGQNVTFRCDPISEHNRLYWYRQTLGQGPEFLTYFQNEAQLEKSRLLSDRFSAERPKGSFSTLEIQRTEQGDSAMYLCASSLVSPGYSYEQYFGPGTRLTVT.

DNA of the CDR3: TGTGCCAGCAGCGGGCCGCAGGGCTCCCCCGAGGTTTCAGATACGCAGTATTTT. Its translation: CASSGPQGSPEVSDTQYF. This rearrangement joins TRBV4-2 to TRBJ2-3; tentative D call: TRBD1 (5 bases). Germline V gene data show CDR1 as LGHNA and CDR2 as YNFKEQ. The CDR3 has 18 residues. Trimming stripped 5 bases from V and 4 bases from J, with 25 bases between.

The chain joins TRBV5-6 to TRBJ2-3; 7 nucleotides match TRBD2. J gave up 0 bases and V 9 bases, and 7 bases lay outside the gene matches. This CDR3 spans 14 amino acids. Germline V gene lookup returns CDR1 SGHDT and CDR2 YYEEEE. The chain's CDR3 is CATSGGGSTDTQYF. For the CDR3, the DNA is TGTGCCACCTCGGGCGGGGGAAGCACAGATACGCAGTATTTT. Together with reference TRBV5-6 and TRBJ2-3, the CDR3 gives the full variable domain: DAGVTQSPTHLIKTRGQQVTLRCSPKSGHDTVSWYQQALGQGPQFIFQYYEEEERQRGNFPDRFSGHQFPNYSSELNVNALLLGDSALYLCATSGGGSTDTQYFGPGTRLTVL.

V is TRBV11-2 and J is TRBJ2-7; 7 bases are shared with TRBD1. The CDR3 extends over 13 amino acids. V was pared by 5 bases and J by 6 bases, with 7 bases of the junction left unmatched. In germline, CDR1 is SGHAT, CDR2 FQNNGV. The CDR3 loop is CASSRGGQREQYF. DNA for the CDR3: TGTGCCAGCAGCCGAGGGGGACAGCGCGAGCAGTACTTC.

The chain employs TRBV11-3 and TRBJ2-7, with D tentatively TRBD1 (6 bases). The germline V gene encodes CDR1 SGHNT and CDR2 YENEEA. CDR3 length: 13 amino acids. Deletions cut 5 bases from V and 2 bases from J, with 10 bases between. The CDR3 nucleotides are TGTGCCAGCAGCCCAGGGGCCGCCTACGAGCAGTACTTC. It yields the protein CASSPGAAYEQYF.

This sequence joins TRBV29-1 and TRBJ1-1, with D maybe TRBD1 (6 bases). V was clipped by 7 bases and J by 3 bases, with 15 bases between them. The germline V gene has CDR1 SQVTM and CDR2 ANQGSEA. The CDR3 spans 13 residues. CDR3 in DNA: TGCAGCGCGTACAGGGTAGGAGACACTGAAGCTTTCTTT. This translates into CSAYRVGDTEAFF.

This chain links TRBV4-1 with TRBJ1-5; possible D gene TRBD1, 5 bases. There are 16 residues in the CDR3. Trimming took off 0 bases at V and 1 base at J, with 10 bases between the two ends. CDR1 is MGHRA, CDR2 YSYEKL, per germline. The CDR3 sequence is CASSQDRGGSNQPQHF. The CDR3 bases are TGCGCCAGCAGCCAAGACCGTGGGGGGAGCAATCAGCCCCAGCATTTT.

V is TRBV4-3 and J is TRBJ2-2; 8 bases are a match to TRBD1. Germline assignment: CDR1 LGHNA and CDR2 YSLEER. The CDR3 sequence is 19 residues long. V dropped 2 bases and J dropped 5; count of bases not matched to a gene: 16. The CDR3 region is CASSQPRDPGQDDTGELFF. The DNA of the CDR3 is TGCGCCAGCAGCCAACCAAGAGACCCGGGACAGGACGATACCGGGGAGCTGTTTTTT.

The chain employs TRBV30 and TRBJ2-7; TRBD1 matches at 8 bases. The CDR3 extends over 15 amino acids. Germline-derived CDR1 and CDR2 are GTSNPN and SVGIG (reference sequence). Trimming cost V 4 bases and J 3 bases; bases outside gene matches: 11. This chain's CDR3 is CAWNPLSGTGYEQYF. As DNA, the CDR3 is TGTGCCTGGAACCCACTATCCGGGACAGGCTACGAGCAGTACTTC.

This clone was detected only a few times. This chain links TRBV6-5 with TRBJ1-1, with 7 positions matching TRBD1. V lost 10 bases and J lost 3; bases outside the gene matches: 11. This CDR3 is built from 14 residues. Germline V gene lookup returns CDR1 MNHEY and CDR2 SVGAGI. The CDR3 sequence is CATRRYDRDTEAFF. The CDR3, as DNA: TGTGCCACCCGGAGGTACGACAGGGACACTGAAGCTTTCTTT.

This clone was observed a handful of times. The chain joins TRBV19 to TRBJ1-5; weak D call: TRBD1 (6 bases). The V end lost 5 bases, the J end lost 1 base, and 12 bases lay between the germline ends. In germline, CDR1 is LNHDA, CDR2 SQIVND (reference sequence). The CDR3 extends over 15 amino acids. DNA of the CDR3: TGTGCCAGTAGTCACAGGGTTATAAGCAATCAGCCCCAGCATTTT. Encoded protein: CASSHRVISNQPQHF.

In its sample, this clone was seen a few times. The J gene is TRBJ2-3, the V gene TRBV2; the D gene is possibly TRBD2 (5 bases). CDR1 is SNHLY, CDR2 FYNNEI, per germline. CDR3 length: 15 amino acids. Trimming removed 7 bases at V and 1 base at J, with 15 bases between. The CDR3 here is CASITTSNGTDTQYF. DNA of the CDR3: TGTGCCAGCATCACAACTAGTAATGGCACAGATACGCAGTATTTT.

The chain links TRBV27 to TRBJ2-3, with TRBD1 matching 8 bases. The CDR3 loop spans 15 amino acids. The germline CDR1 and CDR2 sequences are MNHEY and SMNVEV (reference sequence). The trim removed 4 bases at V and 4 bases at J, leaving 7 bases unmatched. The CDR3 protein is CASSSDRGLADTQYF. In DNA, the CDR3 is TGTGCCAGCAGTTCCGACAGGGGTCTCGCAGATACGCAGTATTTT.

This clone was found a few times. The rearrangement joins TRBV27 to TRBJ2-5, with 9 bases identical to TRBD1. V lost 5 bases, J lost 5 bases, and 12 bases stayed unmatched. Germline CDR1 is MNHEY and CDR2 is SMNVEV (reference sequence). CDR3 length: 16 amino acids. The CDR3 is CASSRLGGQGGETQYF. CDR3 DNA: TGTGCCAGCAGTCGCCTTGGGGGACAGGGTGGGGAGACCCAGTACTTC.

The V and J genes are TRBV18 and TRBJ2-1, with TRBD2 identical over 14 bases. Losses at the gene ends were 6 bases for V and 10 bases for J; bases not matched to a gene: 11. This CDR3 region has 16 residues. CDR1 and CDR2 (germline): KGHSH, LQKENI. CDR3 protein: CASSEKGTSGSREQFF. In DNA form, the CDR3 reads TGTGCCAGCTCGGAAAAGGGGACTAGCGGGAGCAGGGAGCAGTTCTTC. Looking up the rest from reference TRBV18 and TRBJ2-1 gives the full variable domain: NAGVMQNPRHLVRRRGQEARLRCSPMKGHSHVYWYRQLPEEGLKFMVYLQKENIIDESGMPKERFSAEFPKEGPSILRIQQVVRGDSAAYFCASSEKGTSGSREQFFGPGTRLTVL.

CDR3 nucleotides: TGTGCCAGCAGTTACTCGGCAACACCAAACTACGAGCAGTACTTC. Translated: CASSYSATPNYEQYF. The rearrangement links TRBV6-6 to TRBJ2-7; D is unclear. V lost 0 bases, J lost 3 bases, and 12 bases lay in between. The CDR3 spans 15 residues. CDR1 and CDR2 (germline): MNHNY, SVGAGI (reference sequence).

The rearrangement links TRBV6-1 to TRBJ1-5, with D perhaps TRBD1 (6 bases). Trimming removed 11 bases from V and 0 bases from J, with 8 bases in between. The CDR3 is 12 amino acids. The germline gives CDR1 MNHNS, CDR2 SASEGT. CDR3 nucleotides: TGTGCCGTCAGGGGTAGCAATCAGCCCCAGCATTTT. It specifies CAVRGSNQPQHF.

The V gene is TRBV14, the J gene TRBJ2-7; D might be TRBD1 (6 bases). CDR1 is SGHDN and CDR2 is FVKESK in the germline V gene. Trimming removed 4 bases at V and 2 bases at J, with 12 bases between. This CDR3 contains 14 residues. As DNA, the CDR3 is TGTGCCAGCAGCCCCGACAGGTTTACCTACGAGCAGTACTTC. This gives the protein CASSPDRFTYEQYF.

The rearrangement joins TRBV11-2 to TRBJ1-5; D not resolved. The CDR3 sequence is 12 residues long. The V gene's germline CDR1 is SGHAT and CDR2 FQNNGV. V gave up 1 base and J gave up 7 bases, with 5 bases separating them. The CDR3 protein is CASSLVGQPQHF. The CDR3 bases are TGTGCCAGCAGCTTAGTCGGGCAGCCCCAGCATTTT.

The chain is built from TRBV14 and TRBJ2-7; D may be TRBD2 (5 bases). CDR1 and CDR2 from the germline V gene are SGHDN and FVKESK. This CDR3 comprises 14 residues. V was trimmed by 1 base and J by 2 bases, leaving 9 bases between them. The CDR3 DNA sequence: TGTGCCAGCAGCCAAGGAGCCGGGACCTACGAGCAGTACTTC. Residues: CASSQGAGTYEQYF.

V usage is TRBV7-2 and J usage is TRBJ2-2, with 7 bases lining up with TRBD1. CDR1 SGHTA and CDR2 FQGNSA come from the germline V gene. The junction had 0 bases not matched to a gene; V was cut back by 3 bases and J by 5 bases. The CDR3 length is 13 residues. The CDR3 region is CASSLGQTGELFF. The CDR3 DNA follows: TGTGCCAGCAGCTTGGGACAGACCGGGGAGCTGTTTTTT.